This T cell receptor beta chain was found in a study of CD8 T cells in ankylosing spondylitis. Study-wide findings and caveats: Characteristic of ankylosing spondylitis blood, it appeared, was a TCR beta motif comprising roughly eight highly homologous variants. There were earlier reports of some motif variants in reactive arthritis synovial fluid and blood. According to the report, clones linked to the disease were significantly enriched in matched synovial fluid samples taken from ankylosing spondylitis patients. The authors found the disease-linked clones to be CD8+ and relatively rare in peripheral blood.

This clonotype was observed a few times. Its antigen is still unknown. The CDR3 totals 14 residues. V lost 4 bases to trimming and J lost 6 bases, with 15 bases between them. Germline V lookup: CDR1 SNHLY, CDR2 FYNNEI. In making TCR beta libraries, quantitative 5'-RACE with molecular barcodes was used. Using its own MiXCR run on the 5' RACE reads, TCRdb lists one record per CDR3 protein. The sample has about 390,000 distinct CDR3 sequences; more than 20% are singletons. The chain carries TRBV2 and TRBJ1-2, with D uncertain. The TCR originated in a male donor with ankylosing spondylitis. Sequenced input: blood, either unsorted or a sorted T cell fraction (not recorded which). The chain's CDR3 is CASSAYGPMDGYTF. The CDR3 DNA reads TGTGCCAGCAGTGCTTACGGCCCGATGGATGGCTACACCTTC. The full variable domain, its missing parts supplied by reference TRBV2 and TRBJ1-2, is EPEVTQTPSHQVTQMGQEVILRCVPISNHLYFYWYRQILGQKVEFLVSFYNNEISEKSEIFDDQFSVERPDGSNFTLKIRSTKLEDSAMYFCASSAYGPMDGYTFGSGTRLTVV.